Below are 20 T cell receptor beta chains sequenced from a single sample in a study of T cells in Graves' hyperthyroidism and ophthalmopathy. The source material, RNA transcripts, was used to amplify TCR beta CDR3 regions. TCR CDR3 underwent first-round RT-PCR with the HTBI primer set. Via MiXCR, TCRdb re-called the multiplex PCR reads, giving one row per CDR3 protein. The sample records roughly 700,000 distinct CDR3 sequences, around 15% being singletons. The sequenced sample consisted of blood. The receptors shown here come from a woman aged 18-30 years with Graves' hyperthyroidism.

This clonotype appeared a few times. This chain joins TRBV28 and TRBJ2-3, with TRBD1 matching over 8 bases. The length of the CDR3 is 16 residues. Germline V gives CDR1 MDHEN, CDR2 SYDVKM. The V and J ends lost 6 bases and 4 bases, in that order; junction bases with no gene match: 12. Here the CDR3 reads CASSSGGWSKADTQYF. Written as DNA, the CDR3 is TGTGCCAGCAGCTCAGGGGGCTGGTCCAAGGCAGATACGCAGTATTTT.

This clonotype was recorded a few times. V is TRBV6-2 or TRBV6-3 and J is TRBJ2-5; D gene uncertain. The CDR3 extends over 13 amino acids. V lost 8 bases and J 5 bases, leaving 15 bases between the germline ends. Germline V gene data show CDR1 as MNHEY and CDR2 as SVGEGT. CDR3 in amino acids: CASSRSDLETQYF. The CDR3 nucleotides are TGTGCCAGCTCCCGTTCGGACCTCGAGACCCAGTACTTC.

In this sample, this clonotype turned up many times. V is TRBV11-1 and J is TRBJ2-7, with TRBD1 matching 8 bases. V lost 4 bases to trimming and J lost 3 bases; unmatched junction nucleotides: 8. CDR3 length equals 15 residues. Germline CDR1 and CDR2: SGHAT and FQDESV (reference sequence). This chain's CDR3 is CASSSNDRGGYEQYF. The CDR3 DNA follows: TGTGCCAGCAGCTCAAATGACAGGGGAGGCTACGAGCAGTACTTC.

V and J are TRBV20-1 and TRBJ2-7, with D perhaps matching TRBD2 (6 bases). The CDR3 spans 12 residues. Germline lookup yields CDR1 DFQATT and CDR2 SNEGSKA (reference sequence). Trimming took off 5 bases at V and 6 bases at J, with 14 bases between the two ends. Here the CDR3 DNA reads TGCAGTGCTCGGGGGAGTTCGGGCGAGCAGTACTTC. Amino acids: CSARGSSGEQYF.

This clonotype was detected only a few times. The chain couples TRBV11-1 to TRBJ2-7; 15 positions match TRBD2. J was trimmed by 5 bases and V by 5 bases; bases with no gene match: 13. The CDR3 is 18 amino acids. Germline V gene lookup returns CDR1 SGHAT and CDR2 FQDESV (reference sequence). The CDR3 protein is CASSPGTSGRTRLDEQYF. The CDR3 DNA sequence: TGTGCCAGCAGCCCCGGGACTAGCGGGAGGACCCGCTTGGACGAGCAGTACTTC.

CDR3 nucleotide sequence: TGTGCCGTTGACAGGGGCCCTAGCTCCTACGAGCAGTACTTC. Protein: CAVDRGPSSYEQYF. The chain combines TRBV10-3 with TRBJ2-7; 8 bases agree with TRBD1. The V gene's germline CDR1 is ENHRY and CDR2 SYGVKD. This CDR3 region has 14 residues. With V trimmed by 11 bases and J by 0 bases, 9 bases remained unmatched.

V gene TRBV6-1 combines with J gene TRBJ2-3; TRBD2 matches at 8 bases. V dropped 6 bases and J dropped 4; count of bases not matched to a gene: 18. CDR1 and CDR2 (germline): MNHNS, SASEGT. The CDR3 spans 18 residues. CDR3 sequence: CASSPGPGRGLEADTQYF. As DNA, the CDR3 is TGTGCCAGCAGCCCCGGTCCCGGTCGGGGACTAGAGGCAGATACGCAGTATTTT.

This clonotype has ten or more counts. The CDR3 is CASSWVATNTGELFF. For the CDR3, the DNA is TGCGCCAGCAGCTGGGTCGCAACGAACACCGGGGAGCTGTTTTTT. The chain joins TRBV5-1 to TRBJ2-2; D not resolved. Germline CDR1 and CDR2: SGHRS and YFSETQ. Between the trimmed V and J ends, which lost 3 bases and 0 bases, there was a span of 9 bases. The CDR3 sequence is 15 residues long.

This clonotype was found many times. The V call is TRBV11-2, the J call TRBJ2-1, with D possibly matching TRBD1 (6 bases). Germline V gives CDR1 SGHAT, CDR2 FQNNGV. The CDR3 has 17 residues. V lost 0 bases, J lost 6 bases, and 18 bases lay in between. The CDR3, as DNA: TGTGCCAGCAGCTTAGATTACCGGGGAAAAGGGGGCAATGAGCAGTTCTTC. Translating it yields CASSLDYRGKGGNEQFF.

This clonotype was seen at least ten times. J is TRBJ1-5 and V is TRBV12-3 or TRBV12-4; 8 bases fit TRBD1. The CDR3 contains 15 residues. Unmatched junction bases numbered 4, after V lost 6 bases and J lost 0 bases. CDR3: CASSLRGPSNQPQHF. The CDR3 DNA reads TGTGCCAGCAGCCTCAGGGGGCCTAGCAATCAGCCCCAGCATTTT.

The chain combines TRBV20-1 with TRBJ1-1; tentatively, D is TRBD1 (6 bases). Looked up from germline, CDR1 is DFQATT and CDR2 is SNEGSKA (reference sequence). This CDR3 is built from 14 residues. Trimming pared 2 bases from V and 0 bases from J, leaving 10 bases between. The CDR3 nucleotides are TGCAGTGCTAGAAGACAGGCCTTGAACACTGAAGCTTTCTTT. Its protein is CSARRQALNTEAFF.

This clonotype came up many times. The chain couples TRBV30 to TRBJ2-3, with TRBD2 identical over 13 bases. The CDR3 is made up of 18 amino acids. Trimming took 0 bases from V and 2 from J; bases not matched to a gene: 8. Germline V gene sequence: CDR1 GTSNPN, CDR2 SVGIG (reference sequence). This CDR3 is CAWSVVPGLAGTTDTQYF. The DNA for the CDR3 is TGTGCCTGGAGTGTAGTCCCGGGACTAGCGGGAACCACAGATACGCAGTATTTT.

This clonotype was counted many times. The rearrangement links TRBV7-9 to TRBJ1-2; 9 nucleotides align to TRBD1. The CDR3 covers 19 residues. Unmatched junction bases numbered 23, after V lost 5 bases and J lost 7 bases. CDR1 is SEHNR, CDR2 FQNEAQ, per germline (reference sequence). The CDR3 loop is CASSRQIPGQGIGERGYTF. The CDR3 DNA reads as TGTGCCAGCAGCCGACAGATACCGGGACAGGGTATTGGAGAGCGTGGCTACACCTTC. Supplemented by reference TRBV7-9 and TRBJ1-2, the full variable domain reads DTGVSQNPRHKITKRGQNVTFRCDPISEHNRLYWYRQTLGQGPEFLTYFQNEAQLEKSRLLSDRFSAERPKGSFSTLEIQRTEQGDSAMYLCASSRQIPGQGIGERGYTFGSGTRLTVV.

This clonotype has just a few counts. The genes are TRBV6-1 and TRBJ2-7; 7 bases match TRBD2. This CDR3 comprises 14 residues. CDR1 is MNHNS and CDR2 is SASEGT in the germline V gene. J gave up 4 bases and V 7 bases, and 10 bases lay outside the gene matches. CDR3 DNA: TGTGCCAGCACTCCGGGAGGCCGTCCGTACGAGCAGTACTTC. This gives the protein CASTPGGRPYEQYF.

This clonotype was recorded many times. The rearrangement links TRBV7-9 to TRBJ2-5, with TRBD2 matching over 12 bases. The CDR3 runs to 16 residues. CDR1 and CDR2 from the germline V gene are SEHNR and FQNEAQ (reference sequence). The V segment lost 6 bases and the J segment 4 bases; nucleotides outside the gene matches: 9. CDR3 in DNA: TGTGCCAGCAGGTCCTGGACTAGCGGGACGGGAGAGACCCAGTACTTC. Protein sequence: CASRSWTSGTGETQYF.

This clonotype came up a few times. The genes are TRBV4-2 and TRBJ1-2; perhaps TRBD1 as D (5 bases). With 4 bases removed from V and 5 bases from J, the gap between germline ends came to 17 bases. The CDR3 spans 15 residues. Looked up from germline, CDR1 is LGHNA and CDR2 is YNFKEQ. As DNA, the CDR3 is TGTGCCAGCAGCCCTTCCCGGGGCACCACTTATGGCTACACCTTC. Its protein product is CASSPSRGTTYGYTF.

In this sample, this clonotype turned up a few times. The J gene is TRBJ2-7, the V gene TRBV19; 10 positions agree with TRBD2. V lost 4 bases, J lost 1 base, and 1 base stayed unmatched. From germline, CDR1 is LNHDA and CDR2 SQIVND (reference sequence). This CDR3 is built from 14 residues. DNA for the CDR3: TGTGCCAGTAGTAAAGCGGGAGGGTCCTACGAGCAGTACTTC. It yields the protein CASSKAGGSYEQYF.

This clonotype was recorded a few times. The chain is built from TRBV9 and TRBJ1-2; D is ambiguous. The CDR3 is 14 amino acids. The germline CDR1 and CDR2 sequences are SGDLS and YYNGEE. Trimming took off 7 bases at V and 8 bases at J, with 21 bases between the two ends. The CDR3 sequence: CASYGDDTNGGYTF. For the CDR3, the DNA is TGTGCCAGCTATGGCGACGACACTAACGGGGGCTACACCTTC.

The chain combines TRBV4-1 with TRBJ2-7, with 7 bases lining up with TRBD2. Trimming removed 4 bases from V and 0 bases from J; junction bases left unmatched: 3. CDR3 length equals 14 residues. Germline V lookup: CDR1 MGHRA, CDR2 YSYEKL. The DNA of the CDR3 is TGCGCCAGCAGCCGCCGGGACTACTCCTACGAGCAGTACTTC. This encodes CASSRRDYSYEQYF.

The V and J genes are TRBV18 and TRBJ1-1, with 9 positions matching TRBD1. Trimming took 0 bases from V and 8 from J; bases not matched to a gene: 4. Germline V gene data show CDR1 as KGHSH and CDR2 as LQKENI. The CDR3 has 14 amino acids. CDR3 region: CASSPPGQGPEAFF. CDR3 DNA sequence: TGTGCCAGCTCACCACCGGGACAGGGTCCCGAAGCTTTCTTT.